This T cell receptor beta chain was retrieved from a study of T cell responses to AZD1222 COVID-19 vaccine. This clone occurred a few times. Clones were sequenced by immunoSEQ multiplex PCR, and TCRdb holds only the in-frame ones, with some missing. Of about 150,000 clones in the sample, more than 85% were seen once. V dropped 5 bases and J dropped 2 bases, with 9 bases sitting between them. Germline loops: CDR1 SGHTA, CDR2 FQGNSA. The CDR3 loop spans 14 amino acids. The chain combines TRBV7-2 with TRBJ2-2; D might be TRBD2 (6 bases). The sequence was collected from an adult in good health. This specimen was peripheral blood, taken on day 0 of AZD1222 vaccination. Written as DNA, the CDR3 is TGTGCCAGCAGCACGGACTATAACACCGGGGAGCTGTTTTTT. Amino acids: CASSTDYNTGELFF.